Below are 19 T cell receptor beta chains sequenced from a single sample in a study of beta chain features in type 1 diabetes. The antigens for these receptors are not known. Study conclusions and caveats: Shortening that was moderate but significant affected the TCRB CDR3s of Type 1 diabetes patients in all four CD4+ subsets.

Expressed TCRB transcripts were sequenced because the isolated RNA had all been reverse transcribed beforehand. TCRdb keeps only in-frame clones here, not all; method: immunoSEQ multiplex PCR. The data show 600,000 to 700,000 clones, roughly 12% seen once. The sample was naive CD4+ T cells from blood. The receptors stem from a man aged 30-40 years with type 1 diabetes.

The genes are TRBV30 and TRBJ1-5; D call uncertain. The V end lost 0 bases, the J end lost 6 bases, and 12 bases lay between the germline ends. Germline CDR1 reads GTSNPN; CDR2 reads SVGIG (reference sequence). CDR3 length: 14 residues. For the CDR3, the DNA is TGTGCCTGGAGTGTACGGTCAGGAACTCAGCCCCAGCATTTT. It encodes CAWSVRSGTQPQHF.

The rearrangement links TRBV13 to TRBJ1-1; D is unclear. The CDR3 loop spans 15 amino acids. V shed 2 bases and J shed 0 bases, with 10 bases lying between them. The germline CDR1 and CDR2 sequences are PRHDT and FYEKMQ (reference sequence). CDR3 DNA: TGTGCCAGCAGCTTAACTGGACGGCTGAACACTGAAGCTTTCTTT. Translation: CASSLTGRLNTEAFF.

The CDR3 bases are TGTGCCAGCAATATAAGACAGAGTAACTATGGCTACACCTTC. It encodes CASNIRQSNYGYTF. The V gene is TRBV13, the J gene TRBJ1-2, with D possibly being TRBD1 (5 bases). Germline V gene sequence: CDR1 PRHDT, CDR2 FYEKMQ (reference sequence). This CDR3 has 14 amino acids. V lost 7 bases, J lost 1 base, and 13 bases lay in between.

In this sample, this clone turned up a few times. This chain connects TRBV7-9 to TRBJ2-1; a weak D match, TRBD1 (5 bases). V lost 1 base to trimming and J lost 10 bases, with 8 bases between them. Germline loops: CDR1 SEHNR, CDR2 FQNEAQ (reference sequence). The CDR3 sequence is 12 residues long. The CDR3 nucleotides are TGTGCCAGCAGCTTAGTAGGGGAAGAGCAGTTCTTC. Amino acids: CASSLVGEEQFF.

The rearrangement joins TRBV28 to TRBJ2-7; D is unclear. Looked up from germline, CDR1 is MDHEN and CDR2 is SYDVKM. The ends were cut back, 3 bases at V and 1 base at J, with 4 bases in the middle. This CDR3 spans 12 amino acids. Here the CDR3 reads CASSFHSYEQYF. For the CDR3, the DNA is TGTGCCAGCAGTTTCCATTCCTACGAGCAGTACTTC.

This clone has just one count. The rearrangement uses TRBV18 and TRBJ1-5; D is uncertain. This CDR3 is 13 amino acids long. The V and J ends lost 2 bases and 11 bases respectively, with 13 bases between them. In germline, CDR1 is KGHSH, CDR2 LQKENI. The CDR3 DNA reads TGTGCCAGCTCACCATCGGGAGAGAGGGCCCAGCATTTT. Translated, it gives CASSPSGERAQHF.

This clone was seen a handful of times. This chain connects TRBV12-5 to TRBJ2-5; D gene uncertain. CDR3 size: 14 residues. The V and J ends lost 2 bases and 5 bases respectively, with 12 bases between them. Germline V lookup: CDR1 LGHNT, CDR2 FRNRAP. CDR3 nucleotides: TGTGCTAGTGGTTTGTCGACTTACTGGGAGACCCAGTACTTC. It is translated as CASGLSTYWETQYF.

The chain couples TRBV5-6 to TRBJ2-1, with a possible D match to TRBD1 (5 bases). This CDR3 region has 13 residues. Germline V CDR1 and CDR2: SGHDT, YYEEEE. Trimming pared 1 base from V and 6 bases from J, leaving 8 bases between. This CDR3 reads CASSLPQGNEQFF. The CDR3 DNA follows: TGTGCCAGCAGCTTGCCCCAGGGCAATGAGCAGTTCTTC.

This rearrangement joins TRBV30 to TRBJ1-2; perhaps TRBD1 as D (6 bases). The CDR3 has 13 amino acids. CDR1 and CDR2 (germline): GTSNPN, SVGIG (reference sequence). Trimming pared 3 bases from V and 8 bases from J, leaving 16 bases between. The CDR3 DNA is TGTGCCTGGAGGTATGGTCGGGGGCTGGGCTACACCTTC. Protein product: CAWRYGRGLGYTF.

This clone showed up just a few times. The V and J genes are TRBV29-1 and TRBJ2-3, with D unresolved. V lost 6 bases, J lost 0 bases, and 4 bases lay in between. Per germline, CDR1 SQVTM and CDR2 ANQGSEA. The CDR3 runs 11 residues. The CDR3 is CSVSSTDTQYF. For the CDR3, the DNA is TGCAGCGTATCTAGCACAGATACGCAGTATTTT.

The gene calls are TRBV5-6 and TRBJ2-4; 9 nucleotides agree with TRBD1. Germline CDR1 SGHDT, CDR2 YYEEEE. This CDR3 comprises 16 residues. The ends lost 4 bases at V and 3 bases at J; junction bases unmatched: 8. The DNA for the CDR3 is TGTGCCAGCAGCACCACAGGGGGCCTGGGCAAAAACATTCAGTACTTC. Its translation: CASSTTGGLGKNIQYF. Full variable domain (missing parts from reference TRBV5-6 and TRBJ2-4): DAGVTQSPTHLIKTRGQQVTLRCSPKSGHDTVSWYQQALGQGPQFIFQYYEEEERQRGNFPDRFSGHQFPNYSSELNVNALLLGDSALYLCASSTTGGLGKNIQYFGAGTRLSVL.

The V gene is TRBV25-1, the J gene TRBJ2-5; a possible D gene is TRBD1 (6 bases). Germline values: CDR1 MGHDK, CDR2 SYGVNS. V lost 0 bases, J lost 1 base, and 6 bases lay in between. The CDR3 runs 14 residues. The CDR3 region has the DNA TGTGCCAGCAGTGAATACAGGGGCCAAGAGACCCAGTACTTC. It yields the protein CASSEYRGQETQYF.

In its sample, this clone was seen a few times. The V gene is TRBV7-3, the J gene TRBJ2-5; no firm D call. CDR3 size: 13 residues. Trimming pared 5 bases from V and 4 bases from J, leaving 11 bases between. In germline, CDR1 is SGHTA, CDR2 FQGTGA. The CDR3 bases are TGTGCCAGCAGCGTAAACCTAAGAGAGACCCAGTACTTC. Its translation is CASSVNLRETQYF.

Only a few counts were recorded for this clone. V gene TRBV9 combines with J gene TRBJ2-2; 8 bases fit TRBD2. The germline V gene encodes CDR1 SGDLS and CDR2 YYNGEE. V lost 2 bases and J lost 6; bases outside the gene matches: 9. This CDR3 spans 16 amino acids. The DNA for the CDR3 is TGTGCCAGCAGCGTTACTCGCGGGGGGTCCGCCGGGGAGCTGTTTTTT. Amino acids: CASSVTRGGSAGELFF.

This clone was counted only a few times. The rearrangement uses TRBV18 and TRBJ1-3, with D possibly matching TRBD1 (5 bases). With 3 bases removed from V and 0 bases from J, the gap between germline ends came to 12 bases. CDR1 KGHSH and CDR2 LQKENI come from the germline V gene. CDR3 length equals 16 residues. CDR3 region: CASSPRDSFSGNTIYF. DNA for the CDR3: TGTGCCAGCTCACCCAGGGACTCCTTCTCTGGAAACACCATATATTTT.

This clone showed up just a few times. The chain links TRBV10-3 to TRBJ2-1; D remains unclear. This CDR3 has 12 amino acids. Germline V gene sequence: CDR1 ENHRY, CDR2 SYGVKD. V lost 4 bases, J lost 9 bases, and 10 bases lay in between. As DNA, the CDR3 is TGTGCCATCAGTGGGCTAGGATTTGAGCAGTTCTTC. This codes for CAISGLGFEQFF.

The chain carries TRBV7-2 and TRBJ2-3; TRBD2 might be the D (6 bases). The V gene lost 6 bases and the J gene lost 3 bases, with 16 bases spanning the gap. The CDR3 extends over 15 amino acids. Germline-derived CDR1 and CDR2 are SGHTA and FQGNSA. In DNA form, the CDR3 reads TGTGCCAGCAGGTTGGGCGGGGTTAGAACAGATACGCAGTATTTT. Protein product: CASRLGGVRTDTQYF.

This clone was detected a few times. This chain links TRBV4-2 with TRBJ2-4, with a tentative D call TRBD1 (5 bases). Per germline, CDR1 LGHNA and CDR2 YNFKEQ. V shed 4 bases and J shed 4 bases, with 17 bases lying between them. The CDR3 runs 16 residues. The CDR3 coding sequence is TGTGCCAGCAGCCCAGAAACGGGCAGGGCGAAAAACATTCAGTACTTC. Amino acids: CASSPETGRAKNIQYF.

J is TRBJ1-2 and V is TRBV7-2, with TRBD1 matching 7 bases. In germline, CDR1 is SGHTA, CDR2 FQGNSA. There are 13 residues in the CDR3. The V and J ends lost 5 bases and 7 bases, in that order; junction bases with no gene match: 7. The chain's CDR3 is CASSHRGKAGYTF. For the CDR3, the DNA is TGTGCCAGCAGCCACAGGGGAAAGGCTGGCTACACCTTC. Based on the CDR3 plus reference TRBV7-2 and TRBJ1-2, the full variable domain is GAGVSQSPSNKVTEKGKDVELRCDPISGHTALYWYRQSLGQGLEFLIYFQGNSAPDKSGLPSDRFSAERTGGSVSTLTIQRTQQEDSAVYLCASSHRGKAGYTFGSGTRLTVV.